Each of the 24 T cell receptor beta chains below was sequenced from the same sample in a study of blood T cell repertoires in COVID-19. TCRdb's copy holds only in-frame clones and misses some; the assay was immunoSEQ multiplex PCR. Of about 87,000 clones in the sample, roughly nine tenths are singletons; the top ten hold approximately 5.5%. The source material was peripheral blood. These receptors came from a woman older than 75 with active COVID-19.

About this clone: The identical CDR3 is also encoded by other nucleotide sequences in the sample. The rearrangement joins TRBV5-1 to TRBJ2-1; 13 nucleotides agree with TRBD2. The CDR3 extends over 15 amino acids. J was trimmed by 6 bases and V by 0 bases; bases with no gene match: 0. From germline, CDR1 is SGHRS and CDR2 YFSETQ. The CDR3 DNA follows: TGCGCCAGCAGCTTGGGGACTAGCGGGAGCAATGAGCAGTTCTTC. It yields the protein CASSLGTSGSNEQFF. The whole variable domain, filled in from reference TRBV5-1 and TRBJ2-1, reads KAGVTQTPRYLIKTRGQQVTLSCSPISGHRSVSWYQQTPGQGLQFLFEYFSETQRNKGNFPGRFSGRQFSNSRSEMNVSTLELGDSALYLCASSLGTSGSNEQFFGPGTRLTVL.

The genes are TRBV18 and TRBJ2-3; 8 nucleotides line up with TRBD2. J gave up 0 bases and V 1 base, and 3 bases lay outside the gene matches. CDR3 length: 16 amino acids. CDR1 and CDR2 (germline): KGHSH, LQKENI. CDR3 nucleotides: TGTGCCAGCTCACCACTCGCTAGCGGGAGCACAGATACGCAGTATTTT. Protein sequence: CASSPLASGSTDTQYF.

In its sample, this clone was seen a few times. This chain uses TRBV7-2 with TRBJ1-3; D may be TRBD1 (5 bases). There are 15 residues in the CDR3. Germline CDR1 is SGHTA and CDR2 is FQGNSA. The V and J ends lost 0 bases and 4 bases respectively, with 10 bases between them. For the CDR3, the DNA is TGTGCCAGCAGCTTAGCCCCGGGGGAAGGAAACACCATATATTTT. Residues: CASSLAPGEGNTIYF.

The rearrangement joins TRBV7-2 to TRBJ1-4; TRBD1 aligns across 7 bases. This CDR3 has 14 residues. The trim removed 6 bases at V and 5 bases at J, leaving 6 bases unmatched. CDR1 and CDR2 (germline): SGHTA, FQGNSA. The CDR3 sequence is CASSPDRRNEKLFF. As DNA, the CDR3 is TGTGCCAGCAGTCCGGACAGGCGGAATGAAAAACTGTTTTTT.

This chain joins TRBV2 and TRBJ1-6, with D unclear. The CDR3 spans 15 residues. Germline lookup yields CDR1 SNHLY and CDR2 FYNNEI. V was shortened by 6 bases and J by 0 bases, with 9 bases between the two germline ends. The CDR3 DNA sequence: TGTGCCAGCAGCCGGACTGACTCCTATAATTCACCCCTCCACTTT. This sequence encodes CASSRTDSYNSPLHF.

V and J are TRBV25-1 and TRBJ1-4, with 9 bases fitting TRBD1. The V segment lost 4 bases and the J segment 4 bases; nucleotides outside the gene matches: 7. The CDR3 extends over 16 amino acids. The germline V gene has CDR1 MGHDK and CDR2 SYGVNS. CDR3: CASSVHTGGDNEKLFF. DNA for the CDR3: TGTGCCAGCAGTGTTCACACAGGGGGCGATAATGAAAAACTGTTTTTT.

V gene TRBV7-6 combines with J gene TRBJ2-3, with TRBD2 as a possible D gene (5 bases). Germline V CDR1 and CDR2: SGHVS, FNYEAQ. The ends were cut back, 0 bases at V and 2 bases at J, with 12 bases in the middle. The CDR3 extends over 16 amino acids. The CDR3 DNA sequence: TGTGCCAGCAGCTTAGCGCAAGGAGGTACCACAGATACGCAGTATTTT. Translated: CASSLAQGGTTDTQYF.

V and J are TRBV30 and TRBJ2-5, with a possible D match to TRBD2 (6 bases). The germline gives CDR1 GTSNPN, CDR2 SVGIG (reference sequence). The V end was cut by 3 bases, the J end by 2 bases, with 19 bases between. The CDR3 loop spans 16 amino acids. The DNA of the CDR3 is TGTGCCTGGAGGATTCCTCTACGGGGGATACAAGAGACCCAGTACTTC. Protein product: CAWRIPLRGIQETQYF.

The CDR3 nucleotides are TGTGCCAGCTCACCCGGACTAGCGGGCACAGATACGCAGTATTTT. Its translation is CASSPGLAGTDTQYF. This chain links TRBV18 with TRBJ2-3; 10 positions match TRBD2. The CDR3 length is 15 residues. J was trimmed by 1 base and V by 3 bases; bases with no gene match: 1. In germline, CDR1 is KGHSH, CDR2 LQKENI.

The chain couples TRBV19 to TRBJ2-3; 8 nucleotides match TRBD2. V lost 6 bases and J lost 0; bases outside the gene matches: 8. This CDR3 region has 16 residues. Germline CDR1 reads LNHDA; CDR2 reads SQIVND (reference sequence). The CDR3 DNA follows: TGTGCCAGTAGCGCACGGGGGGGGTTCAGCACAGATACGCAGTATTTT. Protein product: CASSARGGFSTDTQYF.

This chain connects TRBV11-2 to TRBJ1-1; no definite D call. This CDR3 comprises 13 residues. CDR1 is SGHAT and CDR2 is FQNNGV in the germline V gene. Deletions cut 3 bases from V and 4 bases from J, with 9 bases between. DNA for the CDR3: TGTGCCAGCAGCTTGATCGGGAGCACTGAAGCTTTCTTT. Its protein product is CASSLIGSTEAFF. The full variable domain, with the rest looked up from reference TRBV11-2 and TRBJ1-1, is EAGVAQSPRYKIIEKRQSVAFWCNPISGHATLYWYQQILGQGPKLLIQFQNNGVVDDSQLPKDRFSAERLKGVDSTLKIQPAKLEDSAVYLCASSLIGSTEAFFGQGTRLTVV.

The chain combines TRBV27 with TRBJ2-3, with 9 bases fitting TRBD1. This CDR3 is 17 amino acids long. Germline CDR1 reads MNHEY; CDR2 reads SMNVEV (reference sequence). V dropped 3 bases and J dropped 5; count of bases not matched to a gene: 12. DNA for the CDR3: TGTGCCAGCAGTTTTATGAGGACAGGGGTCCACAGAGATACGCAGTATTTT. Translated: CASSFMRTGVHRDTQYF.

This clone appeared once. The V call is TRBV5-1, the J call TRBJ2-4; no definite D call. The germline CDR1 and CDR2 sequences are SGHRS and YFSETQ. The length of the CDR3 is 14 residues. Trimming took off 0 bases at V and 7 bases at J, with 11 bases between the two ends. The CDR3 DNA follows: TGCGCCAGCAGCTTGGAGGCTAGGAGTAACATTCAGTACTTC. This sequence encodes CASSLEARSNIQYF. The full variable domain, in which reference TRBV5-1 and TRBJ2-4 provide the parts outside the CDR3, is KAGVTQTPRYLIKTRGQQVTLSCSPISGHRSVSWYQQTPGQGLQFLFEYFSETQRNKGNFPGRFSGRQFSNSRSEMNVSTLELGDSALYLCASSLEARSNIQYFGAGTRLSVL.

This chain uses TRBV27 with TRBJ2-5; possible D gene TRBD1, 6 bases. The CDR3 contains 16 residues. Germline V gives CDR1 MNHEY, CDR2 SMNVEV (reference sequence). The V gene lost 0 bases and the J gene lost 0 bases, with 11 bases spanning the gap. CDR3 amino acids: CASSLSPQGYQETQYF. DNA for the CDR3: TGTGCCAGCAGTTTATCGCCACAGGGTTACCAAGAGACCCAGTACTTC.

V is TRBV28 and J is TRBJ2-1; TRBD2 matches 7 bases. Trimming removed 5 bases from V and 3 bases from J; junction bases left unmatched: 13. Germline V gene data show CDR1 as MDHEN and CDR2 as SYDVKM. This CDR3 contains 17 residues. This chain's CDR3 is CASSGGNLAERYNEQFF. DNA of the CDR3: TGTGCCAGCAGTGGCGGGAATCTAGCGGAACGCTACAATGAGCAGTTCTTC.

The chain recombines TRBV3-1 (or the pseudogene TRBV3-2) with TRBJ1-5, with TRBD1 identical over 8 bases. Losses at the gene ends were 0 bases for V and 4 bases for J; bases not matched to a gene: 2. The CDR3 runs 15 residues. Germline V gene data show CDR1 as LGHDT and CDR2 as YNNKEL (reference sequence). DNA for the CDR3: TGTGCCAGCAGCCAAGAAAGGACAGGGAATCAGCCCCAGCATTTT. Translation gives CASSQERTGNQPQHF.

The V gene is TRBV5-5, the J gene TRBJ1-2; D is uncertain. V was trimmed by 0 bases and J by 2 bases, leaving 11 bases between them. The CDR3 loop spans 15 amino acids. In germline, CDR1 is SGHKS, CDR2 YYEKEE (reference sequence). CDR3 protein: CASSLGSPGNYGYTF. CDR3 nucleotides: TGTGCCAGCAGCTTGGGGTCACCCGGGAACTATGGCTACACCTTC.

The J gene is TRBJ1-3, the V gene TRBV28; D may be TRBD1 (5 bases). Per germline, CDR1 MDHEN and CDR2 SYDVKM. V was clipped by 3 bases and J by 1 base, with 22 bases between them. There are 19 residues in the CDR3. CDR3 nucleotide sequence: TGTGCCAGCAGTTTTAGTTGGACCGCAGGGTGGGGTTCTGGAAACACCATATATTTT. As protein: CASSFSWTAGWGSGNTIYF.

V usage is TRBV6-5 and J usage is TRBJ2-5; the match to TRBD2 covers 10 bases. This CDR3 comprises 16 residues. From germline, CDR1 is MNHEY and CDR2 SVGAGI. V lost 0 bases, J lost 6 bases, and 7 bases stayed unmatched. In DNA form, the CDR3 reads TGTGCCAGCAGTTACTCGATAGGGACTAGCGTCCAGACCCAGTACTTC. It codes for CASSYSIGTSVQTQYF.

The chain has TRBV29-1 and TRBJ2-1; maybe TRBD1 (5 bases). The V gene lost 0 bases and the J gene lost 0 bases, with 15 bases spanning the gap. The CDR3 loop spans 17 amino acids. Germline loops: CDR1 SQVTM, CDR2 ANQGSEA. The CDR3 DNA follows: TGCAGCGTTGAAGAGCAGGGCTTCTTCAGCTCCTACAATGAGCAGTTCTTC. This encodes CSVEEQGFFSSYNEQFF.

The V and J genes are TRBV7-9 and TRBJ2-3, with 7 positions matching TRBD2. The V segment lost 0 bases and the J segment 2 bases; nucleotides outside the gene matches: 5. Germline V gives CDR1 SEHNR, CDR2 FQNEAQ (reference sequence). There are 16 residues in the CDR3. The CDR3 DNA sequence: TGTGCCAGCAGCTTAGCACCGACTAGCCCCACAGATACGCAGTATTTT. It codes for CASSLAPTSPTDTQYF. Using reference TRBV7-9 and TRBJ2-3 for the parts outside the CDR3, the full variable domain is DTGVSQNPRHKITKRGQNVTFRCDPISEHNRLYWYRQTLGQGPEFLTYFQNEAQLEKSRLLSDRFSAERPKGSFSTLEIQRTEQGDSAMYLCASSLAPTSPTDTQYFGPGTRLTVL.

As regards this clone: Compared with germline, one end of the junction differs, possibly owing to a read error. The CDR3 DNA follows: TGTGCCAGCAGCTTAGGATCCGGGACTAGCCATCGCTTC. Protein: CASSLGSGTSHRF. The rearrangement links TRBV7-2 to TRBJ2-7; 9 bases agree with TRBD2. Per the germline V gene, CDR1 is SGHTA and CDR2 is FQGNSA. The CDR3 is made up of 13 amino acids.

The genes are TRBV4-1 and TRBJ2-7, with 13 nucleotides matching TRBD2. This CDR3 is 13 amino acids long. V lost 6 bases to trimming and J lost 5 bases; unmatched junction nucleotides: 1. CDR1 and CDR2 from the germline V gene are MGHRA and YSYEKL. Here the CDR3 reads CASRGLAGDEQYF. The DNA of the CDR3 is TGCGCCAGCAGAGGACTAGCGGGAGACGAGCAGTACTTC.

Only one count was recorded for this clone. This chain links TRBV28 with TRBJ1-3; D remains unclear. Germline V lookup: CDR1 MDHEN, CDR2 SYDVKM. The CDR3 extends over 12 amino acids. Trimming shortened V by 6 bases and J by 9 bases, and 12 bases separated the two germline ends. Written as DNA, the CDR3 is TGTGCCAGCAGCCCCCCGGCGGGCACCATATATTTT. This encodes CASSPPAGTIYF.